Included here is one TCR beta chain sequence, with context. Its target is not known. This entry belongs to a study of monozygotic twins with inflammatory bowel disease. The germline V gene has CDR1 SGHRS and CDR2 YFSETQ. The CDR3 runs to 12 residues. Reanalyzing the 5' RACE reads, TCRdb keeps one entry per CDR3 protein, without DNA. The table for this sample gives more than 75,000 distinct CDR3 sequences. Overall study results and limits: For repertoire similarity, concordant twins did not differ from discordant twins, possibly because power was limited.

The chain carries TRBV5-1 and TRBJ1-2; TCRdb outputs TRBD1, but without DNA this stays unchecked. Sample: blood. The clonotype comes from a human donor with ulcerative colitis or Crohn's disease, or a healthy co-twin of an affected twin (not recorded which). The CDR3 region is CASSAQAYGYTF.